One and the same sample provided the 24 T cell receptor beta chains below, sequenced in a study of OX40 agonist ivuxolimab in advanced cancers. Clones were read by immunoSEQ multiplex PCR, and TCRdb kept only the in-frame ones, dropping some. This sample yields roughly 27,000 clones, of which 65% to 90% are seen a single time; around 50% belongs to the top ten. The sample consisted of CD4+ or CD8+ T cells sorted from blood, taken in a trial of the OX40 agonist ivuxolimab. The receptors stem from an adult with an advanced solid tumor such as melanoma, head and neck, liver or kidney cancer.

The V and J genes are TRBV4-1 and TRBJ2-1; possibly TRBD1 for D (6 bases). V shed 7 bases and J shed 4 bases, with 17 bases lying between them. The CDR3 sequence is 15 residues long. From germline, CDR1 is MGHRA and CDR2 YSYEKL. CDR3 loop: CASTTTGSLYNEQFF. DNA of the CDR3: TGCGCCAGCACTACAACAGGGTCGCTATACAATGAGCAGTTCTTC.

This clone was seen once. The chain is built from TRBV5-4 and TRBJ2-7, with 9 nucleotides matching TRBD1. In germline, CDR1 is SGHNT, CDR2 YYREEE (reference sequence). J was trimmed by 0 bases and V by 3 bases; bases with no gene match: 4. This CDR3 comprises 15 residues. The DNA for the CDR3 is TGTGCCAGCAGCTATGGGACAGGGAACTCCTACGAGCAGTACTTC. Its protein product is CASSYGTGNSYEQYF.

The chain couples TRBV10-1 to TRBJ2-3; TRBD2 is a possible D gene (7 bases). V lost 5 bases, J lost 1 base, and 13 bases lay in between. The CDR3 consists of 15 residues. The germline V gene encodes CDR1 WNHNN and CDR2 SYGVQD (reference sequence). CDR3: CASSRGGDRTDTQYF. CDR3 nucleotide sequence: TGCGCCAGCAGTAGGGGGGGGGATCGCACAGATACGCAGTATTTT.

The CDR3 spells CASSPLTGSDEQYF. DNA for the CDR3: TGTGCCAGCTCACCACTGACCGGGTCTGACGAGCAGTACTTC. The genes are TRBV18 and TRBJ2-7; no firm D call. V lost 1 base to trimming and J lost 5 bases, with 12 bases between them. Germline CDR1 is KGHSH and CDR2 is LQKENI. The CDR3 sequence is 14 residues long.

J is TRBJ1-2 and V is TRBV7-8, with TRBD1 matching 9 bases. Germline CDR1 is SGHVS and CDR2 is FQNEAQ. With V trimmed by 1 base and J by 5 bases, 8 bases remained unmatched. This CDR3 has 16 residues. As DNA, the CDR3 is TGTGCCAGCAGCTTAGTTGTACAGGGGGCTTGGTATGGCTACACCTTC. It is translated as CASSLVVQGAWYGYTF.

The chain has TRBV19 and TRBJ2-2, with D possibly being TRBD2 (5 bases). Germline loops: CDR1 LNHDA, CDR2 SQIVND (reference sequence). V gave up 0 bases and J gave up 6 bases, with 5 bases separating them. The CDR3 sequence is 13 residues long. This CDR3 is CASSIDGAGELFF. DNA for the CDR3: TGTGCCAGTAGTATAGACGGGGCCGGGGAGCTGTTTTTT. Variable domain in full (rest from reference TRBV19 and TRBJ2-2): DGGITQSPKYLFRKEGQNVTLSCEQNLNHDAMYWYRQDPGQGLRLIYYSQIVNDFQKGDIAEGYSVSREKKESFPLTVTSAQKNPTAFYLCASSIDGAGELFFGEGSRLTVL.

The V call is TRBV9, the J call TRBJ2-1, with D tentatively TRBD1 or TRBD2 (5 bases each). The germline V gene encodes CDR1 SGDLS and CDR2 YYNGEE. The V end lost 0 bases, the J end lost 4 bases, and 11 bases lay between the germline ends. There are 15 residues in the CDR3. The CDR3 DNA sequence: TGTGCCAGCAGCGTAGGGGTGGGGGTGTACAATGAGCAGTTCTTC. Amino acids: CASSVGVGVYNEQFF.

The chain employs TRBV9 and TRBJ1-4; TRBD1 is a possible D gene (6 bases). CDR3 length: 14 residues. The V end was cut by 3 bases, the J end by 8 bases, with 14 bases between. CDR1 is SGDLS, CDR2 YYNGEE, per germline. CDR3 sequence (DNA): TGTGCCAGCAGCGAGGGGGGTTTGGAGGAAAAACTGTTTTTT. Its protein product is CASSEGGLEEKLFF. Based on the CDR3 plus reference TRBV9 and TRBJ1-4, the full variable domain is DSGVTQTPKHLITATGQRVTLRCSPRSGDLSVYWYQQSLDQGLQFLIQYYNGEERAKGNILERFSAQQFPDLHSELNLSSLELGDSALYFCASSEGGLEEKLFFGSGTQLSVL.

The chain is built from TRBV7-2 and TRBJ2-1, with TRBD2 matching over 10 bases. The length of the CDR3 is 15 residues. Looked up from germline, CDR1 is SGHTA and CDR2 is FQGNSA. V was clipped by 1 base and J by 10 bases; unmatched bases: 7. CDR3 sequence: CASSLGSGGGNEQFF. The CDR3 DNA sequence: TGTGCCAGCAGCTTAGGGAGCGGGGGGGGCAACGAGCAGTTCTTC.

The V call is TRBV7-9, the J call TRBJ2-3; the D is unclear. CDR3 length equals 12 residues. V lost 3 bases and J lost 6, with 7 bases in between. In germline, CDR1 is SEHNR, CDR2 FQNEAQ (reference sequence). The CDR3 DNA follows: TGTGCCAGCAGCTTGTGGGCCGATACGCAGTATTTT. Translation: CASSLWADTQYF.

CDR3 region: CASSLFGGGGPLHF. The CDR3 DNA is TGTGCCAGCAGTTTATTCGGGGGGGGAGGGCCCCTCCACTTT. J is TRBJ1-6 and V is TRBV27, with D maybe TRBD1 (5 bases). The CDR3 has 14 amino acids. Trimming shortened V by 1 base and J by 13 bases, and 14 bases separated the two germline ends. Germline CDR1 MNHEY, CDR2 SMNVEV (reference sequence).

V usage is TRBV5-5 and J usage is TRBJ2-5; D is unresolved. Germline lookup yields CDR1 SGHKS and CDR2 YYEKEE (reference sequence). V lost 0 bases and J 5 bases, leaving 14 bases between the germline ends. There are 15 residues in the CDR3. Here the CDR3 DNA reads TGTGCCAGCAGCTTGGTGGGCAGTGAGTGGGAGACCCAGTACTTC. Translated, it gives CASSLVGSEWETQYF. The full variable domain, in which reference TRBV5-5 and TRBJ2-5 provide the parts outside the CDR3, is DAGVTQSPTHLIKTRGQQVTLRCSPISGHKSVSWYQQVLGQGPQFIFQYYEKEERGRGNFPDRFSARQFPNYSSELNVNALLLGDSALYLCASSLVGSEWETQYFGPGTRLLVL.

This sequence joins TRBV7-6 and TRBJ2-5; a possible D gene is TRBD1 (5 bases). The V end was cut by 5 bases, the J end by 5 bases, with 18 bases between. CDR3 length equals 15 residues. Germline V gene data show CDR1 as SGHVS and CDR2 as FNYEAQ. CDR3 coding DNA: TGTGCCAGCAGCGGCCGACAGCGCCCAATGGAGACCCAGTACTTC. This translates into CASSGRQRPMETQYF.

The DNA for the CDR3 is TGCAGCGTTGTAGATAACTATGGCTACACCTTC. Its translation: CSVVDNYGYTF. This chain uses TRBV29-1 with TRBJ1-2; D gene ambiguous. CDR1 SQVTM and CDR2 ANQGSEA come from the germline V gene. V was cut by 4 bases and J by 1 base, with 4 bases left in between. The CDR3 contains 11 residues. Full variable domain (remainder filled in from reference TRBV29-1 and TRBJ1-2): SAVISQKPSRDICQRGTSLTIQCQVDSQVTMMFWYRQQPGQSLTLIATANQGSEATYESGFVIDKFPISRPNLTFSTLTVSNMSPEDSSIYLCSVVDNYGYTFGSGTRLTVV.

The rearrangement uses TRBV27 and TRBJ1-5; D unclear. Germline CDR1 MNHEY, CDR2 SMNVEV (reference sequence). V gave up 8 bases and J gave up 1 base, with 12 bases separating them. CDR3 length: 14 amino acids. CDR3 amino acids: CASGNLGSNQPQHF. DNA of the CDR3: TGTGCCAGCGGGAACCTAGGGAGCAATCAGCCCCAGCATTTT.

V and J are TRBV11-2 and TRBJ2-2; weak D call: TRBD1 (5 bases). Per the germline V gene, CDR1 is SGHAT and CDR2 is FQNNGV. CDR3 size: 14 residues. Between the trimmed V and J ends, which lost 7 bases and 2 bases, there was a span of 11 bases. CDR3 nucleotides: TGTGCCAGCATCCCGGACATCAACACCGGGGAGCTGTTTTTT. Amino acid sequence: CASIPDINTGELFF.

This chain connects TRBV7-2 to TRBJ2-7; possibly TRBD2 for D (5 bases). CDR1 is SGHTA, CDR2 FQGNSA, per germline. The CDR3 sequence is 15 residues long. V lost 5 bases to trimming and J lost 5 bases, with 19 bases between them. The CDR3 DNA reads TGTGCCAGCAGCCTACGGACTTCCCCGGGCGACGAGCAGTACTTC. It codes for CASSLRTSPGDEQYF.

V is TRBV18 and J is TRBJ2-3; 11 bases match TRBD2. CDR1 is KGHSH, CDR2 LQKENI, per germline. The CDR3 has 16 residues. V shed 4 bases, J shed 3 bases, and the junction held 6 bases outside the gene matches. The CDR3 DNA reads TGTGCCAGCTCACGAGTAGCGGGGGGGCAAACAGATACGCAGTATTTT. It encodes CASSRVAGGQTDTQYF.

The rearrangement uses TRBV9 and TRBJ1-3; possible D gene TRBD1, 6 bases. The CDR3 consists of 15 residues. With 2 bases removed from V and 4 bases from J, the gap between germline ends came to 13 bases. Germline CDR1 and CDR2: SGDLS and YYNGEE. DNA for the CDR3: TGTGCCAGCAGCGTGGGCACAGGGCCAGGAAACACCATATATTTT. It codes for CASSVGTGPGNTIYF.

The chain joins TRBV5-1 to TRBJ2-7; D is undetermined. The V gene lost 3 bases and the J gene lost 3 bases, with 10 bases spanning the gap. The CDR3 is made up of 13 amino acids. From germline, CDR1 is SGHRS and CDR2 YFSETQ. The CDR3: CASSSSLGYEQYF. As DNA, the CDR3 is TGCGCCAGCAGCTCATCCTTAGGCTACGAGCAGTACTTC.

This rearrangement joins TRBV7-9 to TRBJ1-5; D remains ambiguous. Trimming left V 3 bases short and J 5 bases short, with 5 bases between. From germline, CDR1 is SEHNR and CDR2 FQNEAQ (reference sequence). The length of the CDR3 is 12 residues. The CDR3 region has the DNA TGTGCCAGCAGCTTCGGCGATCAGCCCCAGCATTTT. This gives the protein CASSFGDQPQHF.

V gene TRBV7-2 combines with J gene TRBJ1-1; D is unclear. Looked up from germline, CDR1 is SGHTA and CDR2 is FQGNSA. V lost 5 bases and J 10 bases, leaving 8 bases between the germline ends. The CDR3 totals 10 residues. For the CDR3, the DNA is TGTGCCAGCAGCCAAGTAGTAGCTTTCTTT. Translated: CASSQVVAFF.

The CDR3 region has the DNA TGTGCCAGCAGCCAGGAAAGCGGAAGATACTCCTACGAGCAGTACTTC. Its protein is CASSQESGRYSYEQYF. The chain is built from TRBV4-2 and TRBJ2-7, with D maybe TRBD2 (5 bases). The CDR3 has 16 amino acids. Germline CDR1 LGHNA, CDR2 YNFKEQ. Trimming removed 3 bases from V and 0 bases from J, with 15 bases in between.

The sample holds one count of this clone. The chain recombines TRBV18 with TRBJ2-7, with D maybe TRBD2 (6 bases). CDR1 is KGHSH, CDR2 LQKENI, per germline. The V and J ends lost 1 base and 6 bases respectively, with 7 bases between them. CDR3 length equals 12 residues. CDR3 nucleotides: TGTGCCAGCTCACCACAGGGAGGCGAGCAGTACTTC. Its translation is CASSPQGGEQYF.